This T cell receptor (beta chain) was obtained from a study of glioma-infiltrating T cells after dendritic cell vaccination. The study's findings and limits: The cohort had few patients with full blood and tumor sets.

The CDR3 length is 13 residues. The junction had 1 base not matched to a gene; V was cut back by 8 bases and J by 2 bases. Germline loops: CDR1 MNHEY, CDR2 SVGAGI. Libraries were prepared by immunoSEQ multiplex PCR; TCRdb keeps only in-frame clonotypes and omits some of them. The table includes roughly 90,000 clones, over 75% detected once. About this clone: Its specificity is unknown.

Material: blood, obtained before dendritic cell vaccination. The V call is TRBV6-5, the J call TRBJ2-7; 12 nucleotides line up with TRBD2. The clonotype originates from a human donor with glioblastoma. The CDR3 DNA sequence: TGTGCCAGCGGACTAGCGGGAACCTACGAGCAGTACTTC. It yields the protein CASGLAGTYEQYF.